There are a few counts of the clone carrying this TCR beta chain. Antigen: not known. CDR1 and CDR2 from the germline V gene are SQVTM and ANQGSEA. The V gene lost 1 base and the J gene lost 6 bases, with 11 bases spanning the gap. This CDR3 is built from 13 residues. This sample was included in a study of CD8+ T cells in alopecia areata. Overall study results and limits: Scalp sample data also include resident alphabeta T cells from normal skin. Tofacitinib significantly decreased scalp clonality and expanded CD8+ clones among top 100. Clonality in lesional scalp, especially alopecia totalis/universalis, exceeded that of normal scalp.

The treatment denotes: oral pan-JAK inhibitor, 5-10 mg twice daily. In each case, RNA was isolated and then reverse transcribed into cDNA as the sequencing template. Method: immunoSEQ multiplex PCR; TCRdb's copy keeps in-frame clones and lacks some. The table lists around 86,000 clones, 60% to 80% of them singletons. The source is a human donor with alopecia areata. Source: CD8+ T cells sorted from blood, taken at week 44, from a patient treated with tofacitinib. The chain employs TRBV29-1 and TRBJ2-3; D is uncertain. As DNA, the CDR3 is TGCAGCGTTGAAGCTGGGCCCGCGGATACGCAGTATTTT. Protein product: CSVEAGPADTQYF.